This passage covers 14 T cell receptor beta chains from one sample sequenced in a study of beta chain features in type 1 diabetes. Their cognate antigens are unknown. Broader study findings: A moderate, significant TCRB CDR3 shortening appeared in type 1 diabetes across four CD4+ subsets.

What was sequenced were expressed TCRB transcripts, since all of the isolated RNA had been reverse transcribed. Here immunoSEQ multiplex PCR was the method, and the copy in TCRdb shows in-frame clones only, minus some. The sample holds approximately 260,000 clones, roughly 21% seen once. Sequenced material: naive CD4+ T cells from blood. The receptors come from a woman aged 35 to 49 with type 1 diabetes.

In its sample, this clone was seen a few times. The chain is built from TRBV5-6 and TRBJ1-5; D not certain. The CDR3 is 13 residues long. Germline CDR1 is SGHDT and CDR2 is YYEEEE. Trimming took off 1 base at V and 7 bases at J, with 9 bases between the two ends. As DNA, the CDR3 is TGTGCCAGCAGCTTGAAGACTGTGCAGCCCCAGCATTTT. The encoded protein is CASSLKTVQPQHF.

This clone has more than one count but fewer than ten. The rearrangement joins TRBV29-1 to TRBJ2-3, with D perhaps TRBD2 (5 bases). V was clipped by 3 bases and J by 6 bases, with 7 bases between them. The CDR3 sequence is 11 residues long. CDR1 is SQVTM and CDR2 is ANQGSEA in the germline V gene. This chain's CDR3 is CSVDRGDTQYF. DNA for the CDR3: TGCAGCGTTGATAGAGGGGATACGCAGTATTTT.

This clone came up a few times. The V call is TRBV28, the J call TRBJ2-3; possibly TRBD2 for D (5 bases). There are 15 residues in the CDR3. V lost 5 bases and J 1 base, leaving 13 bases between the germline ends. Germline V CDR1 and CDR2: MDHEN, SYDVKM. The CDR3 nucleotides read TGTGCCAGCAGTCCCTCTTTGGGAGGCACAGATACGCAGTATTTT. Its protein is CASSPSLGGTDTQYF. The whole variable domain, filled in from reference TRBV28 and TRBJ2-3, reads DVKVTQSSRYLVKRTGEKVFLECVQDMDHENMFWYRQDPGLGLRLIYFSYDVKMKEKGDIPEGYSVSREKKERFSLILESASTNQTSMYLCASSPSLGGTDTQYFGPGTRLTVL.

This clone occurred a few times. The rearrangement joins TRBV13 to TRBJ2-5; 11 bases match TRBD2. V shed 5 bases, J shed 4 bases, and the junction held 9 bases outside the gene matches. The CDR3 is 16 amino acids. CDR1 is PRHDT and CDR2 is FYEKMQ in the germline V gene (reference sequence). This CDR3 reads CASSRPGLAERETQYF. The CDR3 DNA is TGTGCCAGCAGCCGGCCGGGACTAGCGGAACGAGAGACCCAGTACTTC.

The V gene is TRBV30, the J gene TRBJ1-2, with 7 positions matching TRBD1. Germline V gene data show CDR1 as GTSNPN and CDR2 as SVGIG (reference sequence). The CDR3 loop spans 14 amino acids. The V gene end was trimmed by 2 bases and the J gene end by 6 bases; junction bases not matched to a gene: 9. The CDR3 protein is CAWSNVQGDDGYTF. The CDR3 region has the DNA TGTGCCTGGAGTAACGTGCAGGGGGATGATGGCTACACCTTC.

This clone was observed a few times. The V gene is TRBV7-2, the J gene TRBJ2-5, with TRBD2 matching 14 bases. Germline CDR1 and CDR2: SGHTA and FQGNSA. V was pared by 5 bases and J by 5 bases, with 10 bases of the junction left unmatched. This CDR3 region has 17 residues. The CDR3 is CASSGRVGLAGVETQYF. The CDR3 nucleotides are TGTGCCAGCAGCGGGCGCGTGGGACTAGCGGGAGTGGAGACCCAGTACTTC.

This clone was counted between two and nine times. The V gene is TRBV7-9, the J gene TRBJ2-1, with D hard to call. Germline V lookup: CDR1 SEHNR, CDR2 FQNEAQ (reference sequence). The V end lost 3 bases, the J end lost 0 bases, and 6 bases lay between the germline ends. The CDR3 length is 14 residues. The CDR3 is CASSFSVSYNEQFF. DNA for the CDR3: TGTGCCAGCAGCTTCTCGGTCTCCTACAATGAGCAGTTCTTC.

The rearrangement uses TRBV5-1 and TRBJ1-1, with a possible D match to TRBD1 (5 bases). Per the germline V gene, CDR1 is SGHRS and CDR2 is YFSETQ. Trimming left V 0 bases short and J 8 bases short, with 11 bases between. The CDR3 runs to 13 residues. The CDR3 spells CASSLAGGAEAFF. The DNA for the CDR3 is TGCGCCAGCAGCTTGGCCGGAGGGGCGGAAGCTTTCTTT.

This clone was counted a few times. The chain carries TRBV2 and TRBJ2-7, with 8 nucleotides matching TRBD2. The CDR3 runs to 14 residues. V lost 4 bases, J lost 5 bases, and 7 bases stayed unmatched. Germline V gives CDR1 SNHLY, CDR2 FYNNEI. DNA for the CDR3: TGTGCCAGCAGTGGTGAGCGGGAGAGGAACGAGCAGTACTTC. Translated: CASSGERERNEQYF. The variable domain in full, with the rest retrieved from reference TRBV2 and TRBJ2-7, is EPEVTQTPSHQVTQMGQEVILRCVPISNHLYFYWYRQILGQKVEFLVSFYNNEISEKSEIFDDQFSVERPDGSNFTLKIRSTKLEDSAMYFCASSGERERNEQYFGPGTRLTVT.

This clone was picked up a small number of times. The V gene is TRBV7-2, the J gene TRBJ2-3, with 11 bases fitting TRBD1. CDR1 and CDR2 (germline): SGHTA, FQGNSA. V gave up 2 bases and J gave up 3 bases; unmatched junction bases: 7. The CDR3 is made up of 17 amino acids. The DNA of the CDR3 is TGTGCCAGCAGCTTATATCCCGGGACAGGGGGAACAGATACGCAGTATTTT. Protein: CASSLYPGTGGTDTQYF.

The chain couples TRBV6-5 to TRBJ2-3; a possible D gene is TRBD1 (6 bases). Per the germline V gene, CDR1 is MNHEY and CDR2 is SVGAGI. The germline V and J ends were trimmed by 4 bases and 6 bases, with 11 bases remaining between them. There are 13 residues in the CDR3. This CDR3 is CASSLQGDDTQYF. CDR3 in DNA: TGTGCCAGCAGTTTACAGGGAGACGATACGCAGTATTTT.

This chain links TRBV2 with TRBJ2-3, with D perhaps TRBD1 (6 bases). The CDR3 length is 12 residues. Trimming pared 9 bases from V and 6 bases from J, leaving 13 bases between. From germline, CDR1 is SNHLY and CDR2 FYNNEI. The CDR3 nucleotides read TGTGCCAGTGGGGGCTCCTACGATACGCAGTATTTT. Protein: CASGGSYDTQYF.

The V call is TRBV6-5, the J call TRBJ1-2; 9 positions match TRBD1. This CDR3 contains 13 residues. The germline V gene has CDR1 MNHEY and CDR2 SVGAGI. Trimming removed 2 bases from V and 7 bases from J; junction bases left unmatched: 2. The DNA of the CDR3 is TGTGCCAGCAGTTACGGGACAGGGAGTGGCTACACCTTC. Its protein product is CASSYGTGSGYTF.

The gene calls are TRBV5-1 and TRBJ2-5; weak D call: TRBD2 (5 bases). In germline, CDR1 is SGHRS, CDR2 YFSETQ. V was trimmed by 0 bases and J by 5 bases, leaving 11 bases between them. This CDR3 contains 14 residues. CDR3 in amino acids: CASSLEAGEETQYF. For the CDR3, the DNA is TGCGCCAGCAGCTTGGAGGCGGGTGAGGAGACCCAGTACTTC.